What follows are 28 T cell receptor beta chains derived from one specimen sequenced in a study of T-cell memory formation after mild COVID-19. Via MiXCR, TCRdb re-called the 5' RACE reads, giving one row per CDR3 protein. The table has roughly 600,000 distinct CDR3 sequences, approximately 18% seen once. The sequenced material came from PBMCs or a T cell subset sorted from them (not recorded which). These receptors originate from an adult woman who had mild COVID-19 (a few samples of this study predate the infection). Cell type and time point are not known.

In its sample, this clonotype was seen a few times. The CDR3 DNA reads as TGTGCCAGCAGCCCGGGAAGTAGCGGGAGTTTTTACAATGAGCAGTTCTTC. Amino acid sequence: CASSPGSSGSFYNEQFF. This chain uses TRBV6-6 with TRBJ2-1; 9 bases fit TRBD2. Per the germline V gene, CDR1 is MNHNY and CDR2 is SVGAGI (reference sequence). V shed 6 bases and J 4 bases; nucleotides not matched to a gene: 13. The CDR3 loop spans 17 amino acids.

This clonotype came up a few times. The chain couples TRBV3-1 to TRBJ2-2, with TRBD2 as a possible D gene (6 bases). Germline V gene sequence: CDR1 LGHDT, CDR2 YNNKEL (reference sequence). The CDR3 is 17 amino acids. V was pared by 4 bases and J by 1 base, with 16 bases between. CDR3 protein: CASSPKGAGGNTGELFF. The CDR3 bases are TGTGCCAGCAGCCCGAAAGGGGCCGGGGGGAACACCGGGGAGCTGTTTTTT.

The rearrangement uses TRBV12-3 or TRBV12-4 and TRBJ1-1; 7 bases fit TRBD1. The CDR3 has 14 amino acids. Trimming took 3 bases from V and 6 from J; bases not matched to a gene: 7. CDR3 nucleotide sequence: TGTGCCAGCAGTTTGAGGACAGGAAGGGCTGAAGCTTTCTTT. It codes for CASSLRTGRAEAFF.

V usage is TRBV9 and J usage is TRBJ2-5; 8 positions agree with TRBD2. V dropped 3 bases and J dropped 4; count of bases not matched to a gene: 8. Germline V gene data show CDR1 as SGDLS and CDR2 as YYNGEE. This CDR3 comprises 15 residues. Here the CDR3 reads CASSEVAGSGETQYF. Written as DNA, the CDR3 is TGTGCCAGCAGCGAGGTAGCGGGATCTGGAGAGACCCAGTACTTC.

This chain connects TRBV7-2 to TRBJ2-7; TRBD2 agrees at 10 bases. The V and J ends lost 3 bases and 2 bases, in that order; junction bases with no gene match: 4. CDR3 length: 15 residues. Germline CDR1 and CDR2: SGHTA and FQGNSA. The CDR3 protein is CASSFGLAAPYEQYF. CDR3 nucleotide sequence: TGTGCCAGCAGCTTCGGACTAGCGGCCCCCTACGAGCAGTACTTC.

Comment on this clonotype: The CDR3 carries no conserved terminal phenylalanine or tryptophan, so it likely arises from a read error. The limits of the CDR3 on the DNA are not certain, so only TCRdb's listed CDR3 is given. This chain uses TRBV2 with TRBJ1-1. The CDR3 is 13 residues long, counting both termini. The germline CDR1 and CDR2 sequences are SNHLY and FYNNEI. This CDR3 reads CASSARGSGWGTG.

The chain uses TRBV7-3 and TRBJ2-5; TRBD2 matches at 14 bases. Looked up from germline, CDR1 is SGHTA and CDR2 is FQGTGA. This CDR3 contains 16 residues. V was clipped by 4 bases and J by 1 base; unmatched bases: 2. The chain's CDR3 is CASSSGLAGGQETQYF. In DNA, the CDR3 is TGTGCCAGCAGCTCCGGACTAGCGGGAGGCCAAGAGACCCAGTACTTC.

The table lists this clonotype with a few counts. CDR3 residues: CASSLQAPLAATDTQYF. The CDR3 nucleotides read TGCGCCAGCAGCCTCCAAGCCCCGCTAGCGGCCACAGATACGCAGTATTTT. The rearrangement uses TRBV4-1 and TRBJ2-3; TRBD2 matches at 7 bases. CDR3 length equals 17 residues. Trimming at V came to 4 bases and at J to 2 bases, leaving 12 bases not matched to a gene. The germline gives CDR1 MGHRA, CDR2 YSYEKL.

The chain uses TRBV29-1 and TRBJ2-5, with TRBD1 as a possible D gene (6 bases). Germline CDR1 reads SQVTM; CDR2 reads ANQGSEA. V lost 5 bases, J lost 5 bases, and 9 bases lay in between. The length of the CDR3 is 11 residues. The CDR3 sequence: CSVNREETQYF. The CDR3 region has the DNA TGCAGCGTTAACAGGGAGGAGACCCAGTACTTC.

About this clonotype: Sequence at one end of the junction differs from germline and may be a read error. V is TRBV2 and J is TRBJ2-3; TRBD2 matches 8 bases. Per germline, CDR1 SNHLY and CDR2 FYNNEI. The CDR3 covers 15 residues. The CDR3 sequence: CASKGSRTSKDTQYF. CDR3 DNA: TGTGCCAGCAAGGGCAGCAGGACTAGCAAAGATACGCAGTATTTT.

V gene TRBV29-1 combines with J gene TRBJ2-3, with D perhaps being TRBD1 or TRBD2 (5 bases each). This CDR3 spans 14 amino acids. Germline V gives CDR1 SQVTM, CDR2 ANQGSEA. V was trimmed by 5 bases and J by 1 base, leaving 13 bases between them. The DNA for the CDR3 is TGCAGCGTTAGTCAGGGAGTGCGCACAGATACGCAGTATTTT. This gives the protein CSVSQGVRTDTQYF.

The V gene is TRBV21-1, the J gene TRBJ1-4. TRBV21-1 is annotated as a pseudogene. The CDR3 extends over 19 amino acids. DNA for the CDR3: TGTGCCAGCAGCCCAAGCAAACGGGGAACCTTCAGGACTAATGAAAAACTGTTTTTT. It translates to CASSPSKRGTFRTNEKLFF.

This clonotype was picked up a small number of times. J is TRBJ2-2 and V is TRBV20-1; D remains unclear. Per the germline V gene, CDR1 is DFQATT and CDR2 is SNEGSKA (reference sequence). The CDR3 is 13 residues long. The V end lost 1 base, the J end lost 3 bases, and 6 bases lay between the germline ends. CDR3 in amino acids: CSARGRDTGELFF. As DNA, the CDR3 is TGCAGTGCTAGAGGTCGGGACACCGGGGAGCTGTTTTTT.

This clonotype was counted a few times. The chain couples TRBV29-1 to TRBJ2-6; possibly TRBD1 for D (6 bases). The V gene lost 4 bases and the J gene lost 0 bases, with 10 bases spanning the gap. This CDR3 is 15 amino acids long. The germline V gene has CDR1 SQVTM and CDR2 ANQGSEA. The CDR3 nucleotides are TGCAGCGTTGTCGGACAGATCTCTGGGGCCAACGTCCTGACTTTC. Translated: CSVVGQISGANVLTF.

The genes are TRBV11-2 and TRBJ2-2; a possible D gene is TRBD2 (7 bases). V was clipped by 6 bases and J by 4 bases, with 15 bases between them. Looked up from germline, CDR1 is SGHAT and CDR2 is FQNNGV. The CDR3 contains 15 residues. CDR3 in DNA: TGTGCCAGCAGGTCCGCGGGGGCAGTCACCGGGGAGCTGTTTTTT. Its protein product is CASRSAGAVTGELFF.

J is TRBJ2-3 and V is TRBV20-1; tentative D call: TRBD2 (6 bases). Looked up from germline, CDR1 is DFQATT and CDR2 is SNEGSKA (reference sequence). V was pared by 3 bases and J by 0 bases, with 19 bases between. The CDR3 contains 17 residues. CDR3 protein: CSARLLDYRLSTDTQYF. Written as DNA, the CDR3 is TGCAGTGCTAGGTTGTTGGACTACCGGTTGAGCACAGATACGCAGTATTTT.

The V call is TRBV5-1, the J call TRBJ2-1; 9 nucleotides agree with TRBD2. With V trimmed by 6 bases and J by 6 bases, 13 bases remained unmatched. The germline V gene encodes CDR1 SGHRS and CDR2 YFSETQ. The CDR3 runs to 16 residues. In DNA form, the CDR3 reads TGCGCCAGCACCCCCCGGAGGCTAGCGGGACCCAATGAGCAGTTCTTC. Its translation is CASTPRRLAGPNEQFF.

The rearrangement links TRBV12-3 or TRBV12-4 to TRBJ2-1; 9 bases are a match to TRBD1. CDR3 length: 13 residues. V gave up 11 bases and J gave up 8 bases; unmatched junction bases: 10. CDR3 residues: CAVSGTGSHEQFF. CDR3 sequence (DNA): TGTGCCGTCTCCGGGACAGGGTCTCATGAGCAGTTCTTC.

This chain uses TRBV7-3 with TRBJ2-6; D not certain. The CDR3 is 14 residues long. Trimming pared 3 bases from V and 2 bases from J, leaving 5 bases between. Germline CDR1 is SGHTA and CDR2 is FQGTGA. The CDR3 reads CASSFNAGANVLTF. For the CDR3, the DNA is TGTGCCAGCAGCTTTAACGCTGGGGCCAACGTCCTGACTTTC.

This clonotype showed up just a few times. The chain has TRBV7-2 and TRBJ1-2, with TRBD1 matching 7 bases. The CDR3 covers 13 residues. The germline gives CDR1 SGHTA, CDR2 FQGNSA. Losses at the gene ends were 5 bases for V and 7 bases for J; bases not matched to a gene: 7. The CDR3 bases are TGTGCCAGCAGCACGACAGGGATGGGTGGCTACACCTTC. This translates into CASSTTGMGGYTF. The complete variable domain, with remaining parts taken from reference TRBV7-2 and TRBJ1-2, reads GAGVSQSPSNKVTEKGKDVELRCDPISGHTALYWYRQSLGQGLEFLIYFQGNSAPDKSGLPSDRFSAERTGGSVSTLTIQRTQQEDSAVYLCASSTTGMGGYTFGSGTRLTVV.

This clonotype has only a few counts. The gene calls are TRBV29-1 and TRBJ2-3, with D uncertain. The CDR3 sequence is 14 residues long. V was trimmed by 4 bases and J by 0 bases, leaving 11 bases between them. Germline-derived CDR1 and CDR2 are SQVTM and ANQGSEA. The CDR3 loop reads CSVAQDQSTDTQYF. DNA for the CDR3: TGCAGCGTTGCGCAGGACCAAAGCACAGATACGCAGTATTTT.

About this clonotype: An end of the junction does not agree with germline; a read error may underlie this. The chain uses TRBV19 and TRBJ2-1; 9 bases are shared with TRBD1. This CDR3 region has 14 residues. Per germline, CDR1 LNHDA and CDR2 SQIVND (reference sequence). The chain's CDR3 is CSSSGTGSIAEQFF. The CDR3 DNA reads TGTTCCAGTAGTGGGACAGGGTCAATCGCTGAGCAGTTCTTC.

This clonotype occurred a few times. The chain is built from TRBV19 and TRBJ2-1; the D is unclear. The CDR3 covers 14 residues. V was pared by 0 bases and J by 7 bases, with 10 bases between. Looked up from germline, CDR1 is LNHDA and CDR2 is SQIVND (reference sequence). CDR3 protein: CASSIDRVLNEQFF. The CDR3 DNA sequence: TGTGCCAGTAGTATAGACCGGGTCCTTAATGAGCAGTTCTTC.

The V and J genes are TRBV2 and TRBJ1-2, with a possible D match to TRBD1 (5 bases). The CDR3 has 14 amino acids. Germline-derived CDR1 and CDR2 are SNHLY and FYNNEI. Trimming shortened V by 4 bases and J by 0 bases, and 9 bases separated the two germline ends. CDR3 amino acids: CASSGQTTNYGYTF. In nucleotides, the CDR3 is TGTGCCAGCAGTGGACAGACCACTAACTATGGCTACACCTTC.

The chain recombines TRBV12-3 or TRBV12-4 with TRBJ2-3; 11 nucleotides line up with TRBD2. This CDR3 is 14 amino acids long. With V trimmed by 3 bases and J by 4 bases, 0 bases remained unmatched. The CDR3 DNA reads as TGTGCCAGCAGTTTGACTAGCGGGGCAGATACGCAGTATTTT. The encoded protein is CASSLTSGADTQYF.

The genes are TRBV12-3 or TRBV12-4 and TRBJ2-7; TRBD1 matches at 9 bases. V was clipped by 4 bases and J by 6 bases; unmatched bases: 7. The CDR3 is 14 amino acids. The CDR3 is CASSSGTGRREQYF. For the CDR3, the DNA is TGTGCCAGCAGTTCCGGGACAGGGAGACGCGAGCAGTACTTC.

The chain carries TRBV7-9 and TRBJ2-2; TRBD1 aligns across 9 bases. Losses at the gene ends were 11 bases for V and 6 bases for J; bases not matched to a gene: 16. The CDR3 is made up of 16 amino acids. Looked up from germline, CDR1 is SEHNR and CDR2 is FQNEAQ (reference sequence). CDR3 bases: TGTGCCGTGAGAGAACCCGGGACAGGGAATGCCGGGGAGCTGTTTTTT. This encodes CAVREPGTGNAGELFF.

The CDR3 nucleotides are TGCGCCAGCAGCTCAATGGCGGCAGGAGTAAACACTGAAGCTTTCTTT. Translation gives CASSSMAAGVNTEAFF. The rearrangement joins TRBV5-1 to TRBJ1-1; D remains ambiguous. The ends were cut back, 3 bases at V and 2 bases at J, with 17 bases in the middle. CDR1 SGHRS and CDR2 YFSETQ come from the germline V gene. The CDR3 sequence is 16 residues long.